Presented here are 8 T cell receptor beta chains from one specimen sequenced in a study of CD8 T cells in Susac syndrome. An input of about 0.5 to 1 ug of RNA was subjected to reverse transcription using random hexamers. Using its own MiXCR run on the immunoSEQ multiplex PCR reads, TCRdb lists one record per CDR3 protein. This table has 200,000 to 250,000 distinct CDR3 sequences, 95% appearing once. The sample consisted of CD4+ T cells from PBMCs. These receptors were collected from a human donor with multiple sclerosis.

The chain has TRBV25-1 and TRBJ1-1; 7 bases line up with TRBD1. Germline V CDR1 and CDR2: MGHDK, SYGVNS. V dropped 7 bases and J dropped 7; count of bases not matched to a gene: 3. CDR3 length: 11 amino acids. The CDR3 protein is CASKSGGEAFF. The CDR3 DNA reads TGTGCCAGCAAGTCAGGGGGTGAAGCTTTCTTT.

The rearrangement uses TRBV29-1 and TRBJ1-3; TRBD1 might be the D (5 bases). The CDR3 has 11 amino acids. V lost 3 bases and J 8 bases, leaving 8 bases between the germline ends. Germline CDR1 and CDR2: SQVTM and ANQGSEA. The CDR3 nucleotides read TGCAGCGTTGAGAGCAGGGACACCATATATTTT. Translation gives CSVESRDTIYF.

This chain uses TRBV15 with TRBJ2-1; D unresolved. CDR1 is LNHNV, CDR2 YYDKDF, per germline (reference sequence). The CDR3 consists of 13 residues. V was clipped by 0 bases and J by 8 bases, with 8 bases between them. The CDR3 sequence is CATSRDVFDEQFF. The CDR3 DNA reads as TGTGCCACCAGCAGAGATGTTTTCGATGAGCAGTTCTTC.

This chain connects TRBV30 to TRBJ2-7, with D possibly matching TRBD2 (5 bases). This CDR3 region has 12 residues. V lost 7 bases and J 2 bases, leaving 12 bases between the germline ends. Germline V CDR1 and CDR2: GTSNPN, SVGIG (reference sequence). Here the CDR3 DNA reads TGTGCCTACACTAGTACCCCCTACGAGCAGTACTTC. Translating gives CAYTSTPYEQYF.

The chain carries TRBV12-3 or TRBV12-4 and TRBJ2-1; TRBD2 agrees at 9 bases. The CDR3 is 14 amino acids. With 5 bases clipped from V and 6 bases from J, the junction kept 5 bases outside the gene matches. The CDR3 loop reads CASSIGLASNEQFF. DNA for the CDR3: TGTGCCAGCAGTATCGGACTAGCGTCCAATGAGCAGTTCTTC.

The chain links TRBV7-9 to TRBJ2-3; D call uncertain. The CDR3 covers 13 residues. Germline CDR1 is SEHNR and CDR2 is FQNEAQ (reference sequence). Trimming pared 4 bases from V and 2 bases from J, leaving 7 bases between. The CDR3 region has the DNA TGTGCCAGCAGCTCCTCGGTCACAGATACGCAGTATTTT. It yields the protein CASSSSVTDTQYF.

The rearrangement uses TRBV7-3 and TRBJ2-5, with D uncertain. V was clipped by 1 base and J by 3 bases, with 6 bases between them. The CDR3 spans 13 residues. CDR1 SGHTA and CDR2 FQGTGA come from the germline V gene. As DNA, the CDR3 is TGTGCCAGCAGCTTAATACGGGAAGAGACCCAGTACTTC. It is translated as CASSLIREETQYF.

The rearrangement links TRBV3-1 to TRBJ2-7, with D possibly TRBD1 on 5 matching bases. V lost 2 bases, J lost 7 bases, and 12 bases lay in between. The CDR3 is made up of 13 amino acids. CDR1 is LGHDT, CDR2 YNNKEL, per germline (reference sequence). This CDR3 is CASSQRRAGEQYF. CDR3 DNA: TGTGCCAGCAGCCAACGCAGGGCCGGAGAGCAGTACTTC.